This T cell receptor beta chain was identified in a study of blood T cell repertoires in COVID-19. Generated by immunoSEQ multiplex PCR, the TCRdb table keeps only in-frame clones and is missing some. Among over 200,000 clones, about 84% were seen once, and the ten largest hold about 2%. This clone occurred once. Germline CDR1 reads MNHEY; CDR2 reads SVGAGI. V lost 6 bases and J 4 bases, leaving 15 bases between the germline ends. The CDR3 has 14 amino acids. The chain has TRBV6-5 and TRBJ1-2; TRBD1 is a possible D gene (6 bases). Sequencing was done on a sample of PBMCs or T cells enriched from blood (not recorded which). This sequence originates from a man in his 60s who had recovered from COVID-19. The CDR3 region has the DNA TGTGCCAGCAGGCGAACAGGGTCAGCCTATGGCTACACCTTC. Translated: CASRRTGSAYGYTF.